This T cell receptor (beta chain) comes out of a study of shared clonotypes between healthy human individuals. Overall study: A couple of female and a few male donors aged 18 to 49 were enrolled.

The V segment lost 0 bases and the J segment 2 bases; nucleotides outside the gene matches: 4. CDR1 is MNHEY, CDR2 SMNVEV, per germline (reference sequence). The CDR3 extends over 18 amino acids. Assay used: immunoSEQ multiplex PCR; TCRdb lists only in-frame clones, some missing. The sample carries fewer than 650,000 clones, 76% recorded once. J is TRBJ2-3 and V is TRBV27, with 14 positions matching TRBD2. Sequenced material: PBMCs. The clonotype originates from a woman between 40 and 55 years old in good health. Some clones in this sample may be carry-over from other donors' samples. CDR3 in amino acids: CASSLSGTSGRNTDTQYF. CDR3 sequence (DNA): TGTGCCAGCAGTTTATCGGGGACTAGCGGGAGAAACACAGATACGCAGTATTTT.